What follows describes a single T cell receptor (beta chain). Sequencing ends 3 residues short of the CDR3 end; the germline J gene provides the rest. This sample is part of a study of T cells in women clearing cervical HPV infection. Clones were read by immunoSEQ multiplex PCR, and TCRdb kept only the in-frame ones, dropping some. Its table lists 36,000 or so clones. Each participant carried one incident cervical HPV16 infection only. This CDR3 has 14 amino acids. Germline V gives CDR1 SGHTA, CDR2 FQGNSA. The genes are TRBV7-2 and TRBJ2-4; the D gene is possibly TRBD1 (6 bases). This clonotype was sampled from a woman between 18 and 75 years old with a cervical HPV16 infection that either progressed to CIN3+ or cleared (not recorded which). Input material: blood buffy coat. CDR3 amino acids: CASSSIRDKYGQYF. The CDR3 bases that were read are TGTGCCAGCAGCTCGATCCGGGACAAATATGGT.